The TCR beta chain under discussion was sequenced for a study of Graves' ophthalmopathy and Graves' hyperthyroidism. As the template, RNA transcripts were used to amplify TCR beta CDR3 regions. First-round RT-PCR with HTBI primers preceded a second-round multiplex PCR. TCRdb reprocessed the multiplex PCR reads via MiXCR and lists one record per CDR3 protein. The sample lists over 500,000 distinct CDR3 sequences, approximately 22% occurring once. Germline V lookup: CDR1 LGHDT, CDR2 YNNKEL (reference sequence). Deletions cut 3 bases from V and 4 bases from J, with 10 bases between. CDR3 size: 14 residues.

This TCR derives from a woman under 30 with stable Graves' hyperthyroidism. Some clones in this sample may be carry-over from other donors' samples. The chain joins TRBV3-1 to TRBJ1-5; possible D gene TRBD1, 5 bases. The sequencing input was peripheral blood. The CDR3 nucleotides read TGTGCCAGCAGCCAGTCGGGGGGAAATCAGCCCCAGCATTTT. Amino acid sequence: CASSQSGGNQPQHF.